These 24 T cell receptor beta chains originate from one sample sequenced in a study of blood T cells in healthy people across ages. Alongside a J-beta primer mix, a sample-barcoded 5' primer served in a second PCR lasting about 7 to 12 cycles. TCRdb independently ran MiXCR on the 5' RACE reads; one entry per CDR3 protein. The sample shows 850,000 to 950,000 distinct CDR3 sequences, about 28% of them seen only once. The sample comprised blood. The receptor source for this set is a woman aged 80 or over in good health.

Of note for this clonotype: A read error may be the cause here, since a much bigger clone is one base away. The rearrangement uses TRBV5-1 and TRBJ2-3, with 7 bases matching TRBD2. The germline gives CDR1 SGHRS, CDR2 YFSETQ. This CDR3 contains 14 residues. Trimming took 4 bases from V and 4 from J; bases not matched to a gene: 6. CDR3 loop: CASSPYAGADTQYF. The CDR3 coding sequence is TGCGCCAGCAGCCCCTACGCGGGGGCAGATACGCAGTATTTT.

This clonotype appeared many times. J is TRBJ2-7 and V is TRBV7-9, with 9 positions matching TRBD1. The CDR3 length is 16 residues. CDR1 is SEHNR and CDR2 is FQNEAQ in the germline V gene (reference sequence). V trimming: 2 bases; J trimming: 2 bases; junction bases outside the gene matches: 7. The DNA of the CDR3 is TGTGCCAGCAGCTTAACAACAGGGGGCCTAACCTACGAGCAGTACTTC. Translated, it gives CASSLTTGGLTYEQYF. Full variable domain (outside the CDR3, taken from reference TRBV7-9 and TRBJ2-7): DTGVSQNPRHKITKRGQNVTFRCDPISEHNRLYWYRQTLGQGPEFLTYFQNEAQLEKSRLLSDRFSAERPKGSFSTLEIQRTEQGDSAMYLCASSLTTGGLTYEQYFGPGTRLTVT.

The CDR3 region has the DNA TGTGCCAGCAGCTTAGGCGCGGTGCAGTACTTC. Its protein is CASSLGAVQYF. The V gene is TRBV7-3, the J gene TRBJ2-5; no definite D call. The ends were cut back, 2 bases at V and 11 bases at J, with 9 bases in the middle. This CDR3 contains 11 residues. Germline loops: CDR1 SGHTA, CDR2 FQGTGA. Full variable domain (remainder filled in from reference TRBV7-3 and TRBJ2-5): GAGVSQTPSNKVTEKGKYVELRCDPISGHTALYWYRQSLGQGPEFLIYFQGTGAADDSGLPNDRFFAVRPEGSVSTLKIQRTERGDSAVYLCASSLGAVQYFGPGTRLLVL.

Of note for this clonotype: A much larger clone lies a single base off, so this may be a read error. In DNA, the CDR3 is TGTGCCAGCAGTGAGGAGGCGAGGATGAACACTGAAGCTTTCTTT. Translated, it gives CASSEEARMNTEAFF. The chain uses TRBV2 and TRBJ1-1; D not certain. This CDR3 spans 15 amino acids. The germline CDR1 and CDR2 sequences are SNHLY and FYNNEI. The V end lost 3 bases, the J end lost 0 bases, and 11 bases lay between the germline ends.

This clonotype was detected ten times or more. The chain is built from TRBV12-3 or TRBV12-4 and TRBJ2-5; D gene uncertain. CDR3 length: 13 amino acids. Trimming removed 3 bases from V and 4 bases from J, with 9 bases in between. This CDR3 is CASSFGQRETQYF. Written as DNA, the CDR3 is TGTGCCAGCAGTTTCGGGCAGCGAGAGACCCAGTACTTC.

This clonotype was counted a single time. The V gene is TRBV27, the J gene TRBJ1-3, with D tentatively TRBD1 (5 bases). Trimming pared 5 bases from V and 7 bases from J, leaving 21 bases between. CDR1 and CDR2 (germline): MNHEY, SMNVEV (reference sequence). This CDR3 is 16 amino acids long. CDR3 sequence reads: CASSPTSPGTGNTIYF. In DNA, the CDR3 is TGTGCCAGCAGTCCCACCAGTCCCGGGACCGGGAACACCATATATTTT.

This clonotype was found many times. The chain's CDR3 is CASSLRGANVLTF. The CDR3 DNA follows: TGTGCCAGCAGCTTACGGGGGGCCAACGTCCTGACTTTC. The chain has TRBV7-8 and TRBJ2-6; D is unresolved. This CDR3 region has 13 residues. Germline V gives CDR1 SGHVS, CDR2 FQNEAQ. The V end was cut by 2 bases, the J end by 4 bases, with 3 bases between. Variable domain in full (rest from reference TRBV7-8 and TRBJ2-6): GAGVSQSPRYKVAKRGQDVALRCDPISGHVSLFWYQQALGQGPEFLTYFQNEAQLDKSGLPSDRFFAERPEGSVSTLKIQRTQQEDSAVYLCASSLRGANVLTFGAGSRLTVL.

V gene TRBV24-1 combines with J gene TRBJ2-3; 11 positions agree with TRBD2. V shed 9 bases, J shed 4 bases, and the junction held 14 bases outside the gene matches. The germline gives CDR1 KGHDR, CDR2 SFDVKD. CDR3 length: 17 amino acids. The CDR3 spells CATLVAGGPCFSDTQYF. The CDR3 DNA reads as TGTGCCACCCTAGTAGCGGGGGGGCCTTGTTTTTCAGATACGCAGTATTTT.

Many counts were recorded for this clonotype. V usage is TRBV7-2 and J usage is TRBJ2-1, with D maybe TRBD1 (5 bases). Looked up from germline, CDR1 is SGHTA and CDR2 is FQGNSA. The CDR3 runs 13 residues. The V end was cut by 1 base, the J end by 9 bases, with 10 bases between. The CDR3 DNA reads TGTGCCAGCAGCTTAGAGGGGCGTGGTGAGCAGTTCTTC. Protein product: CASSLEGRGEQFF. Looking up the rest from reference TRBV7-2 and TRBJ2-1 gives the full variable domain: GAGVSQSPSNKVTEKGKDVELRCDPISGHTALYWYRQSLGQGLEFLIYFQGNSAPDKSGLPSDRFSAERTGGSVSTLTIQRTQQEDSAVYLCASSLEGRGEQFFGPGTRLTVL.

To note about this clonotype: The conserved phenylalanine or tryptophan normally closing the CDR3 is absent here, so this likely arose from a read error. The rearrangement uses TRBV6-5 and TRBJ2-7; D perhaps matches TRBD1 (7 bases). The J call is doubtful: the DNA matches TRBJ2-4 better. This CDR3 has 13 residues. CDR1 MNHEY and CDR2 SVGAGI come from the germline V gene. DNA of the CDR3: TGTGCCAGCAGTTCCGCAGGGGGGAACATTCAGTACTGC. Protein: CASSSAGGNIQYC.

V usage is TRBV6-2 or TRBV6-3 and J usage is TRBJ1-5, with TRBD1 matching 8 bases. CDR3 size: 13 residues. Trimming at V came to 4 bases and at J to 9 bases, leaving 5 bases not matched to a gene. Germline V CDR1 and CDR2: MNHEY, SVGEGT. The CDR3: CASSLQGDRPQHF. The CDR3, as DNA: TGTGCCAGCAGTTTACAGGGGGATCGGCCCCAGCATTTT.

The chain joins TRBV3-1 to TRBJ2-1, with TRBD2 as a possible D gene (9 bases). The CDR3 runs to 17 residues. Germline assignment: CDR1 LGHDT and CDR2 YNNKEL (reference sequence). V was cut by 1 base and J by 8 bases, with 21 bases left in between. CDR3 sequence: CASSQGVPSGTGDEQFF. The CDR3 DNA reads as TGTGCCAGCAGCCAAGGAGTACCTAGCGGGACAGGCGATGAGCAGTTCTTC.

This clonotype was detected only a few times. The chain has TRBV7-2 and TRBJ2-2, with D perhaps TRBD1 or TRBD2 (5 bases each). This CDR3 has 16 amino acids. The V gene's germline CDR1 is SGHTA and CDR2 FQGNSA. Trimming took off 1 base at V and 5 bases at J, with 14 bases between the two ends. The CDR3 is CASSLGAGTATGELFF. The CDR3 DNA reads as TGTGCCAGCAGCTTAGGGGCCGGGACCGCGACCGGGGAGCTGTTTTTT.

The chain is built from TRBV4-2 and TRBJ2-3, with TRBD2 identical over 7 bases. Losses at the gene ends were 0 bases for V and 1 base for J; bases not matched to a gene: 1. This CDR3 contains 15 residues. Germline V gives CDR1 LGHNA, CDR2 YNFKEQ. CDR3 nucleotides: TGTGCCAGCAGCCAAGAGGGAGGGGGCACAGATACGCAGTATTTT. Protein product: CASSQEGGGTDTQYF.

V is TRBV7-2 and J is TRBJ2-5, with D possibly matching TRBD1 (6 bases). V lost 0 bases and J lost 2, with 10 bases in between. The germline gives CDR1 SGHTA, CDR2 FQGNSA. The CDR3 covers 15 residues. For the CDR3, the DNA is TGTGCCAGCAGCTTAGCAAGGGGGACACAAGAGACCCAGTACTTC. Amino acids: CASSLARGTQETQYF.

This clonotype was seen repeatedly, ten times or more. The V gene is TRBV20-1, the J gene TRBJ2-7; the D is unclear. V was clipped by 6 bases and J by 2 bases, with 20 bases between them. The germline CDR1 and CDR2 sequences are DFQATT and SNEGSKA (reference sequence). This CDR3 spans 15 amino acids. Here the CDR3 reads CSALQDYPGPYEQYF. The CDR3 DNA reads TGCAGTGCCTTACAAGATTACCCAGGACCCTACGAGCAGTACTTC.

On this clonotype itself: A much more abundant neighbour one base away suggests this may be a read error. The chain uses TRBV7-2 and TRBJ2-5; 9 bases align to TRBD1. Germline lookup yields CDR1 SGHTA and CDR2 FQGNSA. This CDR3 has 14 amino acids. CDR3 sequence: CACSTTGGQETQYF. The CDR3 bases are TGTGCCTGCAGCACGACAGGGGGCCAAGAGACCCAGTACTTC.

There are many counts of this clonotype. The rearrangement joins TRBV20-1 to TRBJ2-3, with D uncertain. Trimming removed 5 bases at V and 2 bases at J, with 5 bases between. CDR1 is DFQATT, CDR2 SNEGSKA, per germline (reference sequence). This CDR3 spans 11 amino acids. CDR3: CSAPDTDTQYF. DNA of the CDR3: TGCAGTGCTCCGGACACAGATACGCAGTATTTT.

CDR3 residues: CASTPFLVRLNTEAFF. CDR3 nucleotides: TGTGCCAGCACCCCGTTTTTAGTCAGGTTGAACACTGAAGCTTTCTTT. The chain is built from TRBV6-6 and TRBJ1-1; unclear D gene. V gave up 7 bases and J gave up 0 bases, with 18 bases separating them. CDR1 MNHNY and CDR2 SVGAGI come from the germline V gene (reference sequence). There are 16 residues in the CDR3.

This clonotype showed up many times. This chain joins TRBV6-2 or TRBV6-3 and TRBJ2-1; D is uncertain. Germline values: CDR1 MNHEY, CDR2 SVGEGT. The CDR3 totals 15 residues. V lost 1 base and J 0 bases, leaving 7 bases between the germline ends. DNA of the CDR3: TGTGCCAGCAGTTACTGGGCAAGCTCCTACAATGAGCAGTTCTTC. It specifies CASSYWASSYNEQFF.

The genes are TRBV18 and TRBJ2-2; D gene unclear. Trimming removed 5 bases at V and 0 bases at J, with 10 bases between. The CDR3 runs to 15 residues. Germline V gene lookup returns CDR1 KGHSH and CDR2 LQKENI. The CDR3 spells CASSSPTTNTGELFF. Here the CDR3 DNA reads TGTGCCAGCTCAAGCCCCACTACGAACACCGGGGAGCTGTTTTTT.

This clonotype came up many times. The genes are TRBV7-8 and TRBJ2-3; 10 positions match TRBD2. Losses at the gene ends were 8 bases for V and 1 base for J; bases not matched to a gene: 9. Germline V lookup: CDR1 SGHVS, CDR2 FQNEAQ. This CDR3 comprises 16 residues. The CDR3: CASCGGTSGGTDTQYF. The CDR3 nucleotides are TGTGCCAGCTGCGGGGGAACTAGCGGGGGCACAGATACGCAGTATTTT.

This clonotype was recorded many times. J is TRBJ2-1 and V is TRBV11-3, with 10 bases fitting TRBD2. Trimming at V came to 0 bases and at J to 4 bases, leaving 3 bases not matched to a gene. Germline V gene lookup returns CDR1 SGHNT and CDR2 YENEEA. CDR3 length: 16 amino acids. The CDR3 nucleotides read TGTGCCAGCAGCTTAGAGGGACTAGCGAGTTACAATGAGCAGTTCTTC. It is translated as CASSLEGLASYNEQFF.

This clonotype has a count of ten or more. V usage is TRBV7-2 and J usage is TRBJ2-7, with 7 bases identical to TRBD1. The trim removed 4 bases at V and 7 bases at J, leaving 10 bases unmatched. Germline CDR1 is SGHTA and CDR2 is FQGNSA. The CDR3 is made up of 14 amino acids. The CDR3 reads CASSSRQGVGEQYF. CDR3 DNA: TGTGCCAGCAGCTCCCGACAGGGAGTGGGTGAGCAGTACTTC.